Shown below are 9 T cell receptor beta chains from a single sample sequenced in a study of blood T cell repertoires in COVID-19. Sequencing used immunoSEQ multiplex PCR; TCRdb keeps in-frame clones, though not all of them. The sample holds about 150,000 clones; roughly 84% are singletons and the top ten take more than 2%. Sequencing used peripheral blood. The receptor source for this set is a man between 65 and 79 years old with acute or convalescent COVID-19.

The chain joins TRBV18 to TRBJ1-2; D possibly corresponds to TRBD1 (5 bases). The CDR3 loop spans 15 amino acids. CDR1 is KGHSH and CDR2 is LQKENI in the germline V gene. The V and J ends lost 2 bases and 3 bases respectively, with 13 bases between them. CDR3 nucleotides: TGTGCCAGCTCACCAAACAGCGGGACCGACTATGGCTACACCTTC. This gives the protein CASSPNSGTDYGYTF.

The chain combines TRBV12-3 or TRBV12-4 with TRBJ1-5; D ambiguous. Trimming cost V 7 bases and J 0 bases, with 4 bases left between them. The CDR3 contains 12 residues. Written as DNA, the CDR3 is TGTGCCAGCACGAGTAGCAATCAGCCCCAGCATTTT. It encodes CASTSSNQPQHF.

J is TRBJ1-5 and V is TRBV27, with no clear D. V lost 10 bases, J lost 2 bases, and 15 bases lay in between. Germline CDR1 MNHEY, CDR2 SMNVEV (reference sequence). This CDR3 region has 14 residues. This chain's CDR3 is CATHESGGNQPQHF. The CDR3 DNA sequence: TGTGCCACCCACGAGAGTGGTGGCAATCAGCCCCAGCATTTT.

The gene calls are TRBV5-4 and TRBJ1-1; possible D gene TRBD1, 5 bases. V lost 4 bases to trimming and J lost 4 bases, with 11 bases between them. The CDR3 is 13 amino acids. Looked up from germline, CDR1 is SGHNT and CDR2 is YYREEE (reference sequence). The CDR3 DNA is TGTGCCAGCAGCGTGAGACAGCTCACTGAAGCTTTCTTT. It encodes CASSVRQLTEAFF.

The chain has TRBV2 and TRBJ2-5, with 7 positions matching TRBD1. From germline, CDR1 is SNHLY and CDR2 FYNNEI. The CDR3 consists of 15 residues. Trimming cost V 7 bases and J 5 bases; bases outside gene matches: 13. The CDR3 loop reads CASNTQGQGWETQYF. CDR3 nucleotide sequence: TGTGCCAGCAACACACAGGGGCAAGGATGGGAGACCCAGTACTTC.

V and J are TRBV9 and TRBJ2-3, with 8 bases fitting TRBD2. The germline V gene encodes CDR1 SGDLS and CDR2 YYNGEE. The CDR3 has 16 residues. Trimming at V came to 0 bases and at J to 2 bases, leaving 5 bases not matched to a gene. CDR3 protein: CASSVVPRGVTDTQYF. The CDR3 nucleotides are TGTGCCAGCAGCGTAGTACCGCGGGGGGTCACAGATACGCAGTATTTT.

A single count supports this clone. The same CDR3 also results from other DNA sequences found in this sample. The V call is TRBV9, the J call TRBJ2-2; 9 bases agree with TRBD1. Germline V gene data show CDR1 as SGDLS and CDR2 as YYNGEE. Trimming at V came to 4 bases and at J to 0 bases, leaving 4 bases not matched to a gene. The CDR3 length is 16 residues. The CDR3 DNA is TGTGCCAGCAGCCTTCGGGACAGGGCGAACACCGGGGAGCTGTTTTTT. This gives the protein CASSLRDRANTGELFF.

DNA for the CDR3: TGTGCCAGCTCATTGGACAGGGGCACAGATACGCAGTATTTT. Its protein product is CASSLDRGTDTQYF. The rearrangement links TRBV18 to TRBJ2-3; 8 nucleotides agree with TRBD1. The V and J ends lost 5 bases and 1 base, in that order; junction bases with no gene match: 2. Germline V lookup: CDR1 KGHSH, CDR2 LQKENI. The CDR3 consists of 14 residues.

In its sample, this clone was seen a few times. The rearrangement links TRBV9 to TRBJ2-2; TRBD1 agrees at 9 bases. In germline, CDR1 is SGDLS, CDR2 YYNGEE. V shed 4 bases and J 1 base; nucleotides not matched to a gene: 5. This CDR3 spans 16 amino acids. This chain's CDR3 is CASSIRDRVNTGELFF. The DNA for the CDR3 is TGTGCCAGCAGCATCCGGGACAGGGTGAACACCGGGGAGCTGTTTTTT.